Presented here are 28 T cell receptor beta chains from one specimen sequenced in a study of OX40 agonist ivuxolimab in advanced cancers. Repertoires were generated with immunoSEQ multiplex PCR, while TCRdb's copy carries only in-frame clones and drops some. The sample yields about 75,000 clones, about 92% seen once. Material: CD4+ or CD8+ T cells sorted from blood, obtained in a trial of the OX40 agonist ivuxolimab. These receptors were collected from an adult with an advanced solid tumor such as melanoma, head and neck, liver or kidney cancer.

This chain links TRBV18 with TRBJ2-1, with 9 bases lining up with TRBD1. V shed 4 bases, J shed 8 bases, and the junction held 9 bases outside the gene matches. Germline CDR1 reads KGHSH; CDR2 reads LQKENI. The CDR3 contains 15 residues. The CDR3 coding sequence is TGTGCCAGCTCACGATCGGGACAGGGCGTCTATGAGCAGTTCTTC. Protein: CASSRSGQGVYEQFF.

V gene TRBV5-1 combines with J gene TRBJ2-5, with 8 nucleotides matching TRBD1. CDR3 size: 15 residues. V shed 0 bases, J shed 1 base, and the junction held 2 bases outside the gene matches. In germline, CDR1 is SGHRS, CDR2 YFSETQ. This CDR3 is CASSLGQGSQETQYF. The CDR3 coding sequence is TGCGCCAGCAGCTTGGGACAGGGGTCCCAAGAGACCCAGTACTTC.

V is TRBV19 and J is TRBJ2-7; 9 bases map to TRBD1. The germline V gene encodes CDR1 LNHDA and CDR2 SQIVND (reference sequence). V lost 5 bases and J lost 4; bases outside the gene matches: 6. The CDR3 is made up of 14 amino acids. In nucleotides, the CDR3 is TGTGCCAGTAGTGGCCGACAGGGGGAATACGAGCAGTACTTC. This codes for CASSGRQGEYEQYF. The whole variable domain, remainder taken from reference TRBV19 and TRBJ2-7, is DGGITQSPKYLFRKEGQNVTLSCEQNLNHDAMYWYRQDPGQGLRLIYYSQIVNDFQKGDIAEGYSVSREKKESFPLTVTSAQKNPTAFYLCASSGRQGEYEQYFGPGTRLTVT.

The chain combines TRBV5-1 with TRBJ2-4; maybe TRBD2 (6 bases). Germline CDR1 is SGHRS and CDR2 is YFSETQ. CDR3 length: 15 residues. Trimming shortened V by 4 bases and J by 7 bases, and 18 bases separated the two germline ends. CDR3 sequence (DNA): TGCGCCAGCAGCGAAGCCGGCATTCGGGGGAACATTCAGTACTTC. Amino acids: CASSEAGIRGNIQYF. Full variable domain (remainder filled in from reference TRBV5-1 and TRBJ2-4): KAGVTQTPRYLIKTRGQQVTLSCSPISGHRSVSWYQQTPGQGLQFLFEYFSETQRNKGNFPGRFSGRQFSNSRSEMNVSTLELGDSALYLCASSEAGIRGNIQYFGAGTRLSVL.

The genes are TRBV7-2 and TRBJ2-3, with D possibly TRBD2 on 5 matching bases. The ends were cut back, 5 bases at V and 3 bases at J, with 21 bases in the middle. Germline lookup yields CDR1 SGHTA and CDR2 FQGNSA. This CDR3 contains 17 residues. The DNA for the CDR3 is TGTGCCAGCAGCCCCGCGGACTTTGCATATGGTACAGATACGCAGTATTTT. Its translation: CASSPADFAYGTDTQYF.

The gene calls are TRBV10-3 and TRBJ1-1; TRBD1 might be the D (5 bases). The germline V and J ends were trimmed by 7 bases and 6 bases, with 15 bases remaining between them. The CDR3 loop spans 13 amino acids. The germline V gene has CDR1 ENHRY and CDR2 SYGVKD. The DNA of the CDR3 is TGTGCCATCAATCCAGGGCCGGTGGCTGAAGCTTTCTTT. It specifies CAINPGPVAEAFF.

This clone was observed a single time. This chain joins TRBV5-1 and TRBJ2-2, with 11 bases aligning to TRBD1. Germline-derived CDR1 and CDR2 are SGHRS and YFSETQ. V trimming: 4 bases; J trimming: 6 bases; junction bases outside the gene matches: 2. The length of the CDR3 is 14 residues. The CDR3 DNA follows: TGCGCCAGCAGCCGGGACAGGGGGGCCGGGGAGCTGTTTTTT. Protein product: CASSRDRGAGELFF.

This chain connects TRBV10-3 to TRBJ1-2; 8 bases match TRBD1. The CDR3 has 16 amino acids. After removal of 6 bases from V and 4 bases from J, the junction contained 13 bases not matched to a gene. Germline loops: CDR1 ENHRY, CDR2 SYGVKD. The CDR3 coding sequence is TGTGCCATCAGGAAGGCCGGCCAGGGGGCGAGCTATGGCTACACCTTC. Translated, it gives CAIRKAGQGASYGYTF.

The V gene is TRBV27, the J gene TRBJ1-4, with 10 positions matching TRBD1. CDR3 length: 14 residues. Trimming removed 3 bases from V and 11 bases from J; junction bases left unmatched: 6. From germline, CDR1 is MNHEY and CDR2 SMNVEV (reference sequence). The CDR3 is CASSFLRTGGKLFF. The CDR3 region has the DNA TGTGCCAGCAGTTTCCTCCGGACAGGGGGGAAACTGTTTTTT.

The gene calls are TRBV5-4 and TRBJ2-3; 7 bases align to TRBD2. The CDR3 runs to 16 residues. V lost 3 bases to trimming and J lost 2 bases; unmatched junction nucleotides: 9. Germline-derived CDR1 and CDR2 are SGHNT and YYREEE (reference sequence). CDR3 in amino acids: CASSSATSPNTDTQYF. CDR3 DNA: TGTGCCAGCAGCTCCGCGACTAGCCCGAACACAGATACGCAGTATTTT.

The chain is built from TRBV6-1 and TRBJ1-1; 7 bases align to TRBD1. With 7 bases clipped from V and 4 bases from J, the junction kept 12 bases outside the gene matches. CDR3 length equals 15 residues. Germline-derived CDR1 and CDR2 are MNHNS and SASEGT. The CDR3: CASTEGRGRGTEAFF. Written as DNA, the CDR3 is TGTGCCAGCACCGAAGGGAGGGGGCGCGGCACTGAAGCTTTCTTT.

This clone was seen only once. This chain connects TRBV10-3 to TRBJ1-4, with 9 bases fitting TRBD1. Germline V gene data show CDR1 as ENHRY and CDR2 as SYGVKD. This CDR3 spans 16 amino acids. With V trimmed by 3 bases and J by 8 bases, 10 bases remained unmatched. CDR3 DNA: TGTGCCATCAGTGACTCAGGGGACAGGGTTAGAGAAAAACTGTTTTTT. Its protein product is CAISDSGDRVREKLFF.

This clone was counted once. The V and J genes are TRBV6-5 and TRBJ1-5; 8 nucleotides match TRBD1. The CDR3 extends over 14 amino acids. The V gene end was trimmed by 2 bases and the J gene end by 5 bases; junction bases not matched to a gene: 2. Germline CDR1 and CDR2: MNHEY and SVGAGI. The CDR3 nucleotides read TGTGCCAGCAGTTACGGACAGGGTTATCAGCCCCAGCATTTT. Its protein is CASSYGQGYQPQHF.

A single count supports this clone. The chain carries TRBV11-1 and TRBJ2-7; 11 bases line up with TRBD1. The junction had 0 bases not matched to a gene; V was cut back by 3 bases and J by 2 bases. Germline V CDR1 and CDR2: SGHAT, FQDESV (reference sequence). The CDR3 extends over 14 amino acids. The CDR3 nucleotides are TGTGCCAGCAGCTTGGACAGGGGGCCCTACGAGCAGTACTTC. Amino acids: CASSLDRGPYEQYF.

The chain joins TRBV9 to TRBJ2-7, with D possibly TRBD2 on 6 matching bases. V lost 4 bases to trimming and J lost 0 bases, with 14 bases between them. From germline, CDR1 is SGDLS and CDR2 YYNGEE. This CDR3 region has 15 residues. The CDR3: CASSRGKENSYEQYF. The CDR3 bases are TGTGCCAGCAGCCGCGGGAAAGAAAACTCCTACGAGCAGTACTTC.

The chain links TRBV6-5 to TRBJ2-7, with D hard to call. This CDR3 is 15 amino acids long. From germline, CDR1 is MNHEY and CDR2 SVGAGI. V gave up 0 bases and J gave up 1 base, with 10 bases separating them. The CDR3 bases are TGTGCCAGCAGTTACTCGTCAGCCTTTTCCTACGAGCAGTACTTC. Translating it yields CASSYSSAFSYEQYF.

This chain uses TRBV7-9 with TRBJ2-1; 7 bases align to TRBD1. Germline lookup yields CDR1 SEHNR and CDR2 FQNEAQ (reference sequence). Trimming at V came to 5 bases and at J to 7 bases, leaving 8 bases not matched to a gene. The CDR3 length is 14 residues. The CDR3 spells CASSIPTGINEQFF. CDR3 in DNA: TGTGCCAGCAGCATACCGACAGGGATTAATGAGCAGTTCTTC.

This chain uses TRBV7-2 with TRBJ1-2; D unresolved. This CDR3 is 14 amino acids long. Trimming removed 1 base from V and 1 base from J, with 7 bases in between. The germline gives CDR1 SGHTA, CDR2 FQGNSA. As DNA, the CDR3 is TGTGCCAGCAGCTTAGGAGGGATTAACTATGGCTACACCTTC. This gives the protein CASSLGGINYGYTF.

DNA for the CDR3: TGCGCCAGCAGTCCCCGAGGGGGAGTCCCCCCCACAGATACGCAGTATTTT. It encodes CASSPRGGVPPTDTQYF. This chain connects TRBV23-1 to TRBJ2-3; D possibly corresponds to TRBD1 (6 bases). TRBV23-1 falls under the ORF class, with uncertain function. Deletions cut 4 bases from V and 2 bases from J, with 19 bases between. This CDR3 is built from 17 residues.

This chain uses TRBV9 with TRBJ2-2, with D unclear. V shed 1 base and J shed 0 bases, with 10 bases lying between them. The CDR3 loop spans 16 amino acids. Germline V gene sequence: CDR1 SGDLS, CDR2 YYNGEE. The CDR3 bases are TGTGCCAGCAGCGTATCTTTCCACGCGAACACCGGGGAGCTGTTTTTT. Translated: CASSVSFHANTGELFF.

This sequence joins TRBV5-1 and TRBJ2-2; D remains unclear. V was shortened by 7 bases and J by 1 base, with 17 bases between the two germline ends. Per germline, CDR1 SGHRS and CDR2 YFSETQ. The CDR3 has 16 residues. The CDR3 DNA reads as TGCGCCAGCGCCCCCGGGTTCGGCGTGAACACCGGGGAGCTGTTTTTT. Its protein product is CASAPGFGVNTGELFF.

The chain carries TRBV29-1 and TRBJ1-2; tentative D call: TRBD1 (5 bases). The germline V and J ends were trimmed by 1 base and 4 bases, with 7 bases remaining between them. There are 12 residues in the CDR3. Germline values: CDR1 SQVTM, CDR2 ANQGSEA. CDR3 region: CSVEGGGYGYTF. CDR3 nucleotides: TGCAGCGTTGAAGGGGGGGGCTATGGCTACACCTTC.

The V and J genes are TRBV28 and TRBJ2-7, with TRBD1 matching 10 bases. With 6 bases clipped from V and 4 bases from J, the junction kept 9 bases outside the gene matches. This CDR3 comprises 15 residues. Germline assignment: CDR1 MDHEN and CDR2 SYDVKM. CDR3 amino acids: CASSGTDRGSYEQYF. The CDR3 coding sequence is TGTGCCAGCAGCGGAACGGACAGGGGGTCATACGAGCAGTACTTC.

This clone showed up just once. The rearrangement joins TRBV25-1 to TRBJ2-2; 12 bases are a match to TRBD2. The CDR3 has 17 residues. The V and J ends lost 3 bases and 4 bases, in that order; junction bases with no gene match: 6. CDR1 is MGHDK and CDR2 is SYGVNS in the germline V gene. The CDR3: CASSESLGLAGTGELFF. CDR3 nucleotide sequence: TGTGCCAGCAGTGAGTCTTTGGGACTAGCGGGCACCGGGGAGCTGTTTTTT.

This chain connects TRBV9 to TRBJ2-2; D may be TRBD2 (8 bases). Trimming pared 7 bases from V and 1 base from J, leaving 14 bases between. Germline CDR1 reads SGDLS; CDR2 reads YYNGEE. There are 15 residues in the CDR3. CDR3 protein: CASAGGQLNTGELFF. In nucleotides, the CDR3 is TGTGCCAGCGCGGGGGGACAGCTGAACACCGGGGAGCTGTTTTTT.

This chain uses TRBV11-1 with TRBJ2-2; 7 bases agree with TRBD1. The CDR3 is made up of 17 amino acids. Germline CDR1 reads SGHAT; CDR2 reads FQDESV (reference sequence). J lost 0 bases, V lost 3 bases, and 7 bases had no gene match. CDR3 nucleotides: TGTGCCAGCAGCTTTCGAGGGGGCTACTCGAACACCGGGGAGCTGTTTTTT. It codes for CASSFRGGYSNTGELFF. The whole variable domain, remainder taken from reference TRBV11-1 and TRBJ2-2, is EAEVAQSPRYKITEKSQAVAFWCDPISGHATLYWYRQILGQGPELLVQFQDESVVDDSQLPKDRFSAERLKGVDSTLKIQPAELGDSAMYLCASSFRGGYSNTGELFFGEGSRLTVL.

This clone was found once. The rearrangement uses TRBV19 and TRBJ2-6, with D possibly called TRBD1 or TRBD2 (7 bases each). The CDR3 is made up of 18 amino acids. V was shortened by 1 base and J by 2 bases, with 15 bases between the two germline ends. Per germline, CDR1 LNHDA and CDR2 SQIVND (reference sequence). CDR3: CASSIGGRGRPGANVLTF. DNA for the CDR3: TGTGCCAGTAGTATAGGGGGGAGGGGGCGACCTGGGGCCAACGTCCTGACTTTC.

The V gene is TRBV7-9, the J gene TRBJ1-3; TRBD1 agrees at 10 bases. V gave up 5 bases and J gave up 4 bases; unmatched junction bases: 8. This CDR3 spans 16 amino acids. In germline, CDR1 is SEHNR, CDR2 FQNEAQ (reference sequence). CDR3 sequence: CASSPRQGASGNTIYF. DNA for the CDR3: TGTGCCAGCAGCCCCAGACAGGGGGCTTCCGGAAACACCATATATTTT. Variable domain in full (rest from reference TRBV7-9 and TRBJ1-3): DTGVSQNPRHKITKRGQNVTFRCDPISEHNRLYWYRQTLGQGPEFLTYFQNEAQLEKSRLLSDRFSAERPKGSFSTLEIQRTEQGDSAMYLCASSPRQGASGNTIYFGEGSWLTVV.